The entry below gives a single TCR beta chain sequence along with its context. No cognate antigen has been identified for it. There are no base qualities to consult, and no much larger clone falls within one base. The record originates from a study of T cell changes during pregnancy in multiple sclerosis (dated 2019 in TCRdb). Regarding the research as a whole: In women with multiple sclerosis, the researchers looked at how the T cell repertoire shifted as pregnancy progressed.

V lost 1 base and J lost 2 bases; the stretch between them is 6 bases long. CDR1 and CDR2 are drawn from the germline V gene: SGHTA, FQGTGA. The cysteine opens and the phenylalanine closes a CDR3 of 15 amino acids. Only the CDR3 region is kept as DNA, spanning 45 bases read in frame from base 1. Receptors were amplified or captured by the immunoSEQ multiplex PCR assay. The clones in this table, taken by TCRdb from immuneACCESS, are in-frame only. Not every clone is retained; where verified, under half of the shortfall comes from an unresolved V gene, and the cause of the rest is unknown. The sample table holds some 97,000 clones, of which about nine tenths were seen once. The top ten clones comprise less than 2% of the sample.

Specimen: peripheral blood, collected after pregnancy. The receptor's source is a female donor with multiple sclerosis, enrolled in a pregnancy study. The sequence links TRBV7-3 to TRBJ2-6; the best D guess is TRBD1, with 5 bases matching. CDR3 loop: CASSLKTAGANVLTF. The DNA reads TGTGCCAGCAGCTTAAAGACAGCTGGGGCCAACGTCCTGACTTTC.